This T cell receptor (beta chain) comes out of a study of T-cell reconstitution after alpha-beta-depleted transplantation in children. Using unique molecular identifiers, the investigators prepared the TCRbeta library. TCRdb passed the PCR reads through MiXCR, listing each CDR3 protein once. The sample lists fewer than 550,000 distinct CDR3 sequences, 10% to 12% occurring once. CDR1 and CDR2 (germline): KGHSH, LQKENI. J lost 6 bases, V lost 2 bases, and 9 bases had no gene match. The CDR3 has 15 amino acids. The chain is built from TRBV18 and TRBJ2-7; 8 positions agree with TRBD1. The clonotype was recovered from a female patient between 2 and 15 years old who had a stem cell transplant for aplastic anemia, so the T cells may come from the graft donor. The input for sequencing was PBMCs, mostly from graft donor cells, taken 180 days after TCRalphabeta/CD19-depleted stem cell transplant. The CDR3 nucleotides read TGTGCCAGCTCACCAGCCAGGGGGCAGAACCCCGAGCAGTACTTC. It encodes CASSPARGQNPEQYF.